The 28 T cell receptor beta chains presented below share a single source sample, sequenced in a study of somatic mutations in cytotoxic T cells in rheumatoid arthritis. The table came from immunoSEQ multiplex PCR; TCRdb's copy has only in-frame clones and leaves some out. The sample consists of around 12,000 clones, 79% of them appearing once. The sequenced sample consisted of CD8+ T cells sorted from blood. The receptors here all came from an adult with rheumatoid arthritis.

Only one count was recorded for this clone. The rearrangement joins TRBV7-2 to TRBJ1-2; 8 bases line up with TRBD1. Germline V gene lookup returns CDR1 SGHTA and CDR2 FQGNSA. This CDR3 spans 15 amino acids. The V gene end was trimmed by 1 base and the J gene end by 5 bases; junction bases not matched to a gene: 6. DNA for the CDR3: TGTGCCAGCAGCTTAGTAGGCGGGACAGGATATGGCTACACCTTC. It specifies CASSLVGGTGYGYTF.

This chain links TRBV28 with TRBJ2-5; D gene uncertain. The V gene's germline CDR1 is MDHEN and CDR2 SYDVKM. The CDR3 extends over 14 amino acids. V lost 7 bases and J 1 base, leaving 13 bases between the germline ends. DNA of the CDR3: TGTGCCAGCACCCCTGACTCCAGCCAAGAGACCCAGTACTTC. Translation: CASTPDSSQETQYF.

This clone was picked up a small number of times. The chain joins TRBV9 to TRBJ2-2, with 9 positions matching TRBD2. The junction had 7 bases not matched to a gene; V was cut back by 0 bases and J by 7 bases. Germline loops: CDR1 SGDLS, CDR2 YYNGEE. CDR3 length: 16 residues. The CDR3 DNA sequence: TGTGCCAGCAGCGTAGGAGGACTAGCGAGTGACGGGGAGCTGTTTTTT. Translating it yields CASSVGGLASDGELFF.

The chain has TRBV4-3 and TRBJ2-1, with TRBD2 matching 9 bases. V lost 4 bases to trimming and J lost 3 bases; unmatched junction nucleotides: 22. The CDR3 runs 21 residues. CDR1 and CDR2 (germline): LGHNA, YSLEER. The CDR3 sequence: CASSRYFKREVERGGYNEQFF. The CDR3 DNA reads as TGCGCCAGCAGCCGGTATTTTAAGCGGGAGGTAGAACGAGGAGGCTACAATGAGCAGTTCTTC.

The chain couples TRBV9 to TRBJ2-1; D gene unclear. Per germline, CDR1 SGDLS and CDR2 YYNGEE. CDR3 length: 16 residues. V was trimmed by 1 base and J by 0 bases, leaving 11 bases between them. The CDR3 sequence: CASSVYDWSSYNEQFF. CDR3 DNA sequence: TGTGCCAGCAGCGTATATGACTGGAGCTCCTACAATGAGCAGTTCTTC.

The chain carries TRBV9 and TRBJ2-1; 10 bases fit TRBD2. This CDR3 has 15 amino acids. V dropped 6 bases and J dropped 5; count of bases not matched to a gene: 8. CDR1 is SGDLS and CDR2 is YYNGEE in the germline V gene. CDR3 protein: CASTPQREGNNEQFF. The CDR3 DNA is TGTGCCAGCACCCCCCAGCGGGAGGGCAACAATGAGCAGTTCTTC.

This chain uses TRBV19 with TRBJ1-5, with 10 bases fitting TRBD1. The CDR3 covers 17 residues. Germline V gives CDR1 LNHDA, CDR2 SQIVND (reference sequence). Losses at the gene ends were 6 bases for V and 2 bases for J; bases not matched to a gene: 10. The chain's CDR3 is CASRTPGQGMRNQPQHF. CDR3 DNA: TGTGCCAGTAGGACTCCGGGACAGGGGATGCGCAATCAGCCCCAGCATTTT.

The table lists this clone with a count of one. The chain recombines TRBV27 with TRBJ2-7; a weak D match, TRBD1 (5 bases). Germline lookup yields CDR1 MNHEY and CDR2 SMNVEV (reference sequence). The ends were cut back, 7 bases at V and 4 bases at J, with 26 bases in the middle. The CDR3 is 17 amino acids. CDR3 DNA sequence: TGTGCCAGCACCAGACTCAACAGGTTGTTGGGTATATACGAGCAGTACTTC. It specifies CASTRLNRLLGIYEQYF.

This chain connects TRBV21-1 to TRBJ2-1. TRBV21-1 is given as a pseudogene. The CDR3 runs 9 residues. CDR3 sequence: CASSHEQFF. Written as DNA, the CDR3 is TGTGCCAGCTCCCATGAGCAGTTCTTC.

The chain has TRBV9 and TRBJ2-3, with 7 positions matching TRBD1. Trimming cost V 4 bases and J 4 bases; bases outside gene matches: 9. CDR3 length: 15 amino acids. The germline V gene encodes CDR1 SGDLS and CDR2 YYNGEE. CDR3 protein: CASSIQTGKSDTQYF. DNA of the CDR3: TGTGCCAGCAGCATACAGACAGGGAAATCAGATACGCAGTATTTT.

The chain combines TRBV9 with TRBJ1-1, with 7 bases that match TRBD1. Germline trimming cut 3 bases from V and 5 bases from J; bases unmatched to any gene: 10. The CDR3 sequence is 15 residues long. Germline V gene lookup returns CDR1 SGDLS and CDR2 YYNGEE. As DNA, the CDR3 is TGTGCCAGCAGCGCAGAGTCGGACAGGCGTACTGAAGCTTTCTTT. Translated, it gives CASSAESDRRTEAFF.

This chain links TRBV6-4 with TRBJ2-1; 11 positions match TRBD2. This CDR3 comprises 17 residues. The J segment lost 3 bases and the V segment lost 4 bases, leaving 8 bases of the junction unmatched. CDR1 MRHNA and CDR2 SNTAGT come from the germline V gene. This CDR3 is CASSAQPLAGVYNEQFF. In nucleotides, the CDR3 is TGTGCCAGCAGTGCCCAACCACTAGCGGGGGTCTACAATGAGCAGTTCTTC.

This clone was recorded a few times. The chain carries TRBV7-9 and TRBJ1-5; tentatively, D is TRBD1 (5 bases). Deletions cut 8 bases from V and 2 bases from J, with 10 bases between. CDR3 length: 13 amino acids. Per germline, CDR1 SEHNR and CDR2 FQNEAQ (reference sequence). The CDR3 loop is CASEGAGNQPQHF. CDR3 bases: TGTGCCAGCGAAGGGGCAGGCAATCAGCCCCAGCATTTT.

The V call is TRBV27, the J call TRBJ2-4; 7 positions agree with TRBD1. V lost 2 bases, J lost 6 bases, and 4 bases stayed unmatched. CDR1 is MNHEY and CDR2 is SMNVEV in the germline V gene (reference sequence). CDR3 size: 14 residues. CDR3 in amino acids: CASSLGGQRNIQYF. The CDR3 DNA reads TGTGCCAGCAGTTTAGGGGGACAGAGAAACATTCAGTACTTC.

This clone came up a few times. This chain uses TRBV14 with TRBJ1-1; D remains ambiguous. This CDR3 is built from 14 residues. Trimming stripped 4 bases from V and 0 bases from J, with 9 bases between. Germline lookup yields CDR1 SGHDN and CDR2 FVKESK. The CDR3 sequence: CASSLSGLNTEAFF. CDR3 sequence (DNA): TGTGCCAGCAGCCTGAGCGGGTTGAACACTGAAGCTTTCTTT.

The V call is TRBV28, the J call TRBJ2-7; 10 nucleotides align to TRBD2. The CDR3 has 15 amino acids. With V trimmed by 4 bases and J by 4 bases, 7 bases remained unmatched. Germline V lookup: CDR1 MDHEN, CDR2 SYDVKM. For the CDR3, the DNA is TGTGCCAGCAGTTCCCTAGCGGGGGCTCAGTACGAGCAGTACTTC. Amino acid sequence: CASSSLAGAQYEQYF.

The chain joins TRBV4-3 to TRBJ2-7, with 11 bases matching TRBD2. CDR3 size: 16 residues. The V gene's germline CDR1 is LGHNA and CDR2 YSLEER. V lost 1 base, J lost 3 bases, and 5 bases stayed unmatched. As DNA, the CDR3 is TGCGCCAGCAGCCAAGTTCGACTAGCGGGAATCTACGAGCAGTACTTC. It specifies CASSQVRLAGIYEQYF.

The V and J genes are TRBV10-3 and TRBJ2-7; possibly TRBD2 for D (5 bases). V gave up 3 bases and J gave up 3 bases, with 15 bases separating them. The CDR3 sequence is 15 residues long. The germline V gene has CDR1 ENHRY and CDR2 SYGVKD. DNA of the CDR3: TGTGCCATCAGTGACGGACTGGAGATTAGCTACGAGCAGTACTTC. Its translation: CAISDGLEISYEQYF.

J is TRBJ2-1 and V is TRBV7-9, with no clear D. This CDR3 contains 14 residues. V lost 5 bases and J 6 bases, leaving 14 bases between the germline ends. From germline, CDR1 is SEHNR and CDR2 FQNEAQ (reference sequence). The CDR3 coding sequence is TGTGCCAGCAGCATATCCCAACCCCCCAATGAGCAGTTCTTC. Its translation: CASSISQPPNEQFF.

This sequence joins TRBV7-9 and TRBJ1-3; D gene unclear. Germline V gene data show CDR1 as SEHNR and CDR2 as FQNEAQ (reference sequence). This CDR3 is built from 16 residues. Deletions cut 1 base from V and 0 bases from J, with 10 bases between. The CDR3 here is CASSLVGSYSGNTIYF. The CDR3, as DNA: TGTGCCAGCAGCTTAGTGGGGTCCTACTCTGGAAACACCATATATTTT.

The CDR3 coding sequence is TGTGCCAGCAGCTTGGTAGTGGAGCTTGAAGCTTTCTTT. It codes for CASSLVVELEAFF. The V and J genes are TRBV7-9 and TRBJ1-1; D unclear. Germline assignment: CDR1 SEHNR and CDR2 FQNEAQ (reference sequence). The CDR3 totals 13 residues. Trimming cost V 3 bases and J 7 bases, with 12 bases left between them. The complete variable domain, with remaining parts taken from reference TRBV7-9 and TRBJ1-1, reads DTGVSQNPRHKITKRGQNVTFRCDPISEHNRLYWYRQTLGQGPEFLTYFQNEAQLEKSRLLSDRFSAERPKGSFSTLEIQRTEQGDSAMYLCASSLVVELEAFFGQGTRLTVV.

The genes are TRBV11-3 and TRBJ1-4, with 9 bases that match TRBD1. Losses at the gene ends were 5 bases for V and 14 bases for J; bases not matched to a gene: 12. CDR3 length equals 14 residues. Germline V gives CDR1 SGHNT, CDR2 YENEEA. The DNA for the CDR3 is TGTGCCAGCAGCCTTCGGGACAGGGATCGAGTTCTGTTTTTT. This encodes CASSLRDRDRVLFF.

The chain uses TRBV28 and TRBJ1-1; TRBD1 agrees at 7 bases. This CDR3 is built from 15 residues. V trimming: 5 bases; J trimming: 3 bases; junction bases outside the gene matches: 9. The germline V gene has CDR1 MDHEN and CDR2 SYDVKM. CDR3 nucleotide sequence: TGTGCCAGCAGTCCGAGACAGGGTACGGACACTGAAGCTTTCTTT. Translating it yields CASSPRQGTDTEAFF.

The gene calls are TRBV4-3 and TRBJ2-7; D may match TRBD1 or TRBD2 (5 bases each). Trimming removed 1 base at V and 3 bases at J, with 13 bases between. CDR1 is LGHNA, CDR2 YSLEER, per germline. This CDR3 is 15 amino acids long. DNA of the CDR3: TGCGCCAGCAGCCAAGCCGGGACGGCAAACTACGAGCAGTACTTC. Translated: CASSQAGTANYEQYF.

This clone was observed a single time. The CDR3 here is CAISALAGVGYNEQFF. CDR3 nucleotides: TGTGCCATCAGTGCACTAGCGGGAGTGGGGTACAATGAGCAGTTCTTC. The V call is TRBV10-3, the J call TRBJ2-1; 11 bases map to TRBD2. The CDR3 totals 16 residues. Unmatched junction bases numbered 6, after V lost 4 bases and J lost 4 bases. Germline CDR1 ENHRY, CDR2 SYGVKD.

The chain employs TRBV7-2 and TRBJ1-4; D remains ambiguous. The V and J ends lost 5 bases and 7 bases respectively, with 14 bases between them. This CDR3 is built from 14 residues. Germline assignment: CDR1 SGHTA and CDR2 FQGNSA. CDR3 amino acids: CASSMDPMAEKLFF. CDR3 in DNA: TGTGCCAGCAGCATGGATCCGATGGCTGAAAAACTGTTTTTT.

This clone was seen only a few times. The rearrangement uses TRBV7-9 and TRBJ1-3; D perhaps matches TRBD1 (6 bases). CDR3 length equals 16 residues. The germline gives CDR1 SEHNR, CDR2 FQNEAQ (reference sequence). The V and J ends lost 4 bases and 2 bases respectively, with 15 bases between them. In nucleotides, the CDR3 is TGTGCCAGCAGCTCGGACAGTTCCTCAGCTGGAAACACCATATATTTT. This encodes CASSSDSSSAGNTIYF.

This chain joins TRBV4-1 and TRBJ1-1; D is uncertain. Per the germline V gene, CDR1 is MGHRA and CDR2 is YSYEKL. Trimming took 3 bases from V and 3 from J, leaving 8 bases between them. The CDR3 has 13 amino acids. CDR3 in amino acids: CASSHPGDTEAFF. The DNA for the CDR3 is TGCGCCAGCAGCCACCCTGGGGACACTGAAGCTTTCTTT.